This TCR beta chain was captured in a study of blood T cell repertoires in COVID-19. Study in general: Some COVID-19 samples were acute and others convalescent; all came from the United States, Italy and Spain.

Profiled with immunoSEQ multiplex PCR; TCRdb holds only in-frame clones, not every one. The sample lists roughly 440,000 clones, about 91% occurring once. Germline CDR1 SGHRS, CDR2 YFSETQ. V shed 4 bases and J 4 bases; nucleotides not matched to a gene: 10. The CDR3 length is 15 residues. Seattle participants joined during active infection and were tracked over time. The specimen sequenced was peripheral blood. The receptor comes from a woman between 45 and 60 years old with COVID-19, enrolled during active disease. The chain carries TRBV5-1 and TRBJ1-1; 7 bases agree with TRBD1. Here the CDR3 reads CASSPGTGVVTEAFF. The CDR3 DNA follows: TGCGCCAGCAGCCCAGGAACAGGGGTGGTCACTGAAGCTTTCTTT.